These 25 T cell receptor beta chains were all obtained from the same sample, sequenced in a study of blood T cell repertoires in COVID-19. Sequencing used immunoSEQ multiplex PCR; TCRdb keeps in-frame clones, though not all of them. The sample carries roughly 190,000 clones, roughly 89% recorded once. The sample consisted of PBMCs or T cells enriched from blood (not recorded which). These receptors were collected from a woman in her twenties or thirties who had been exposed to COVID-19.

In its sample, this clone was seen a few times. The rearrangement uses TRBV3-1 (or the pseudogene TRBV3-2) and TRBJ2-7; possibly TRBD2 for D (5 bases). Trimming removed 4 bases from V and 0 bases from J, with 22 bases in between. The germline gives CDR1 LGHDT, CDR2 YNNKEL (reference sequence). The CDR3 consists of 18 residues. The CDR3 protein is CASSPKRYPTPTSYEQYF. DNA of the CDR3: TGTGCCAGCAGCCCAAAGCGGTACCCGACCCCCACCTCCTACGAGCAGTACTTC.

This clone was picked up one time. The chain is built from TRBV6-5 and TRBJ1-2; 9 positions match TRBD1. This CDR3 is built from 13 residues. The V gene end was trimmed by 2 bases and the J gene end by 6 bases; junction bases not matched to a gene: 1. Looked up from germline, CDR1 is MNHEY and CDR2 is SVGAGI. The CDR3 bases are TGTGCCAGCAGTTACGGACAGGGGAATGGCTACACCTTC. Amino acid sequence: CASSYGQGNGYTF.

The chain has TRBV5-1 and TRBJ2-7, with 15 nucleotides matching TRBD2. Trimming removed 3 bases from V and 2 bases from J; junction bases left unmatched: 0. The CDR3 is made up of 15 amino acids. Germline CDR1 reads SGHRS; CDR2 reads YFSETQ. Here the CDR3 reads CASSWTSGGAYEQYF. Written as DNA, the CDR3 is TGCGCCAGCAGCTGGACTAGCGGGGGGGCCTACGAGCAGTACTTC.

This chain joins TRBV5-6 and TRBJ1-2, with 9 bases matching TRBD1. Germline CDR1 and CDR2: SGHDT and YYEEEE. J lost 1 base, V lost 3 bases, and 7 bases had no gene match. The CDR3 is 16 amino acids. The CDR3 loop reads CASSSGQGPFNYGYTF. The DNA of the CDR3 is TGTGCCAGCAGCTCAGGACAGGGGCCCTTTAACTATGGCTACACCTTC.

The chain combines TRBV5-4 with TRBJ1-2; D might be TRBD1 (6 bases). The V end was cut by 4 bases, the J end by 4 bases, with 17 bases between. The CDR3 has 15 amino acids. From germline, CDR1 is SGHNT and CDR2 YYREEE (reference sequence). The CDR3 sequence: CASSTIGQISYGYTF. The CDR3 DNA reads TGTGCCAGCAGCACCATTGGACAGATATCCTATGGCTACACCTTC.

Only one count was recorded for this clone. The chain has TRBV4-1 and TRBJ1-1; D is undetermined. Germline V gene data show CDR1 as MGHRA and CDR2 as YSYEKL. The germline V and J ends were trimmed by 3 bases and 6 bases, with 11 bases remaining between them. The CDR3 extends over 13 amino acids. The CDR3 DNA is TGCGCCAGCAGCCAGCAGGCGGGTGCTGAAGCTTTCTTT. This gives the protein CASSQQAGAEAFF.

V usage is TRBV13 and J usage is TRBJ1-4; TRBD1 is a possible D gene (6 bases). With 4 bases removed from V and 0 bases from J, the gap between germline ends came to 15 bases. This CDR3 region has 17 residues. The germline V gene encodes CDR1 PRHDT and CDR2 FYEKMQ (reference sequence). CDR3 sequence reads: CASSYRTADPTNEKLFF. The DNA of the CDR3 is TGTGCCAGCAGCTACCGGACAGCCGACCCAACTAATGAAAAACTGTTTTTT.

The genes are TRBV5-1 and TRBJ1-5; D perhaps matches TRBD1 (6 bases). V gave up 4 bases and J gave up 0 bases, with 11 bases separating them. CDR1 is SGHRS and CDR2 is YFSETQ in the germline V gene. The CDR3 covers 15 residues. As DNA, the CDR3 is TGCGCCAGCAGCGTTGGACAGACTAGCAATCAGCCCCAGCATTTT. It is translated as CASSVGQTSNQPQHF.

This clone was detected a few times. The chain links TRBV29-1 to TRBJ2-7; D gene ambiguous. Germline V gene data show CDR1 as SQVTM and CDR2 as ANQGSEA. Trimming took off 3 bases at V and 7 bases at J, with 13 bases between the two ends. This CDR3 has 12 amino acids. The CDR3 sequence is CSVDLGWAEQYF. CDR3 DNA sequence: TGCAGCGTTGACCTGGGTTGGGCGGAGCAGTACTTC.

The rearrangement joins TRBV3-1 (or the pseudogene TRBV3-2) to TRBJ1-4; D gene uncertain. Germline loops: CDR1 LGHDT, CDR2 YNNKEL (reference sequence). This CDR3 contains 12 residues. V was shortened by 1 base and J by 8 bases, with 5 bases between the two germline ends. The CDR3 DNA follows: TGTGCCAGCAGCCAAGGCGGGGAAAAACTGTTTTTT. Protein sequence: CASSQGGEKLFF.

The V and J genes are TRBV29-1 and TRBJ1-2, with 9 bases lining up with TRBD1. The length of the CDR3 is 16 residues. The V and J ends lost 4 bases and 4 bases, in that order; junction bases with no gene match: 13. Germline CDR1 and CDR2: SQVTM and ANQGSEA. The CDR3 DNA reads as TGCAGCGTTGCGCGGACAGGGGCTTCTCAACCCTATGGCTACACCTTC. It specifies CSVARTGASQPYGYTF.

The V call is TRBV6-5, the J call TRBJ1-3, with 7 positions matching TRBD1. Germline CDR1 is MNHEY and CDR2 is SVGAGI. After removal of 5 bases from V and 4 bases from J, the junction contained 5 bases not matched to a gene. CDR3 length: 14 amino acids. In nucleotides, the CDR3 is TGTGCCAGCAGTCCACCAGGGGGGGGAAACACCATATATTTT. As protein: CASSPPGGGNTIYF.

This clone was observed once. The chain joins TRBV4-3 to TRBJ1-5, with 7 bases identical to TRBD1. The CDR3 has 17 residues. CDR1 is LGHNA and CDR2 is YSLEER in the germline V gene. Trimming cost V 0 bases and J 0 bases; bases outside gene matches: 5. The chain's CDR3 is CASSQEGQAYSNQPQHF. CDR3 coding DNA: TGCGCCAGCAGCCAAGAAGGACAGGCCTATAGCAATCAGCCCCAGCATTTT.

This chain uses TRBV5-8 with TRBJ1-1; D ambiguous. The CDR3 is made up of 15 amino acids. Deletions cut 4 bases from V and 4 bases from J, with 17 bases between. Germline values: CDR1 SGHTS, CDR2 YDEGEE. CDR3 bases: TGTGCCAGCAGCCCGGACTACTTGGGTGGCACTGAAGCTTTCTTT. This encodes CASSPDYLGGTEAFF.

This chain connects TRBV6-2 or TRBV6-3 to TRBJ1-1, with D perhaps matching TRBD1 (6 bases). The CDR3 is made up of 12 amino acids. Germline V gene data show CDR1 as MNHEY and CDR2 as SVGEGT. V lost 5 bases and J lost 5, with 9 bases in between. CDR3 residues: CASSRTATEAFF. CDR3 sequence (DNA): TGTGCCAGCAGTCGGACAGCTACTGAAGCTTTCTTT.

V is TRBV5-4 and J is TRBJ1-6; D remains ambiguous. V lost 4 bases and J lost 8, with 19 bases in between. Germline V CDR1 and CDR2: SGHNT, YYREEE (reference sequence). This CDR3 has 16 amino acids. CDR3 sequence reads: CASSPRPAGMDSPLHF. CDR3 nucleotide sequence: TGTGCCAGCAGCCCTCGGCCGGCGGGAATGGATTCACCCCTCCACTTT.

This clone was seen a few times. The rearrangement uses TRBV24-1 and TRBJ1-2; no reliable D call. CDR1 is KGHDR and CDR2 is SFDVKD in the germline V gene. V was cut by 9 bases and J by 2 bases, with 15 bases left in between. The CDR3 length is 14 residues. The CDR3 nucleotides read TGTGCCACCTCCCCATCGGGCGGGAACTATGGCTACACCTTC. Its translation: CATSPSGGNYGYTF.

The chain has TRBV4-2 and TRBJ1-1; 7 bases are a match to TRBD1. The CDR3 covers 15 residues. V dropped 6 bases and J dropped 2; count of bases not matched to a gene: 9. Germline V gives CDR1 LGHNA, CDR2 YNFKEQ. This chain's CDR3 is CASSLDRVSNTEAFF. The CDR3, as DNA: TGTGCCAGCAGTCTCGACAGGGTTTCTAACACTGAAGCTTTCTTT.

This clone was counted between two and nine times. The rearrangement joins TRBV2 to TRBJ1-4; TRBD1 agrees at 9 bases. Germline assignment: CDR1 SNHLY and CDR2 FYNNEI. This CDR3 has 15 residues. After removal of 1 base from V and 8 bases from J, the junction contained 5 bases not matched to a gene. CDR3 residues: CASSEGGQGGEKLFF. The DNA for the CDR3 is TGTGCCAGCAGTGAAGGGGGACAGGGAGGCGAAAAACTGTTTTTT.

The CDR3 DNA follows: TGTGCCAGCAGCCGGGACTTCAAAAACATTCAGTACTTC. Residues: CASSRDFKNIQYF. This rearrangement joins TRBV3-1 (or the pseudogene TRBV3-2) to TRBJ2-4; the D gene is possibly TRBD2 (6 bases). Germline values: CDR1 LGHDT, CDR2 YNNKEL (reference sequence). The CDR3 runs 13 residues. The ends were cut back, 4 bases at V and 3 bases at J, with 7 bases in the middle.

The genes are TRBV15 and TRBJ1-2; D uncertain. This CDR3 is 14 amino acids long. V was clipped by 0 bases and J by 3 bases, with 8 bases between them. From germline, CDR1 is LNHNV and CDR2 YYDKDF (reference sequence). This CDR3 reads CATSRDEADYGYTF. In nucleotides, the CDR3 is TGTGCCACCAGCAGAGATGAAGCGGACTATGGCTACACCTTC.

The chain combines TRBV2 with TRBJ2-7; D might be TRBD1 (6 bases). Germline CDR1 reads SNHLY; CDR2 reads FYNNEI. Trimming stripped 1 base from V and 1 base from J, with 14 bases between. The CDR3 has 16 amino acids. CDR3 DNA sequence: TGTGCCAGCAGTGAAGACCTCGGGACAAGGTCCTACGAGCAGTACTTC. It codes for CASSEDLGTRSYEQYF.

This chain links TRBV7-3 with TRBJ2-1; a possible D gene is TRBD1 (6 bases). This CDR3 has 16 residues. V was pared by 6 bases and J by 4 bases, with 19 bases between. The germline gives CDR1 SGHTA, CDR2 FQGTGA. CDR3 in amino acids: CASRYNTGTSYNEQFF. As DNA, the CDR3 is TGTGCCAGCAGATATAACACAGGGACATCTTACAATGAGCAGTTCTTC.

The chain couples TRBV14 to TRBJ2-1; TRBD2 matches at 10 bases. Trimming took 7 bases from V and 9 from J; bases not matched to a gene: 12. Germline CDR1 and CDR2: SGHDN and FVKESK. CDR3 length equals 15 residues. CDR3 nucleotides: TGTGCCAGCATGGTGGGAGCGGGGGGGCCGAGTGAGCAGTTCTTC. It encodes CASMVGAGGPSEQFF.

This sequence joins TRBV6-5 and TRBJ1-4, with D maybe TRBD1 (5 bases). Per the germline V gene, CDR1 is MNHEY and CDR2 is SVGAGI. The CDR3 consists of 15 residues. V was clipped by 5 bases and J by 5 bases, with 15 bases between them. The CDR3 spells CASSPWPGINEKLFF. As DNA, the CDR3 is TGTGCCAGCAGTCCATGGCCAGGGATCAATGAAAAACTGTTTTTT.